The 28 T cell receptor beta chains in this list originate from one sample, sequenced in a study of graft-versus-host responses after intestinal transplantation. Assay used: immunoSEQ multiplex PCR; TCRdb lists only in-frame clones, some missing. The sample includes 120,000 or so clones, approximately 92% of them seen just once. No cognate antigen is known for these TCRs. The specimen comprised unstimulated CD8+ T cells sorted from spleen or lymph node cells, sampled before intestinal transplant. These receptors all stem from a human donor who received an intestinal transplant.

The J gene is TRBJ2-7, the V gene TRBV10-3; 9 bases are a match to TRBD1. The trim removed 4 bases at V and 3 bases at J, leaving 1 base unmatched. This CDR3 region has 13 residues. Per germline, CDR1 ENHRY and CDR2 SYGVKD. The CDR3 loop is CAISVGQGYEQYF. CDR3 bases: TGTGCCATCAGTGTGGGACAGGGCTACGAGCAGTACTTC.

This chain joins TRBV5-1 and TRBJ2-1; 8 nucleotides line up with TRBD2. The CDR3 sequence is 16 residues long. Germline V gene sequence: CDR1 SGHRS, CDR2 YFSETQ. The trim removed 4 bases at V and 5 bases at J, leaving 11 bases unmatched. CDR3 amino acids: CASSPRSGRANNEQFF. CDR3 sequence (DNA): TGCGCCAGCAGCCCGAGGTCCGGGAGGGCCAACAATGAGCAGTTCTTC.

The chain links TRBV27 to TRBJ2-1; 13 nucleotides agree with TRBD2. Germline V lookup: CDR1 MNHEY, CDR2 SMNVEV (reference sequence). The V and J ends lost 3 bases and 5 bases, in that order; junction bases with no gene match: 1. The CDR3 consists of 15 residues. The CDR3 sequence: CASSFGTSGNNEQFF. As DNA, the CDR3 is TGTGCCAGCAGTTTCGGGACTAGCGGGAACAATGAGCAGTTCTTC.

This chain links TRBV4-2 with TRBJ2-1; D is perhaps TRBD2 (5 bases). Germline lookup yields CDR1 LGHNA and CDR2 YNFKEQ. The CDR3 spans 15 residues. V was trimmed by 4 bases and J by 5 bases, leaving 15 bases between them. Here the CDR3 DNA reads TGTGCCAGCAGCCGCGGACTTACTTTAAACAATGAGCAGTTCTTC. Its translation is CASSRGLTLNNEQFF.

This sequence joins TRBV19 and TRBJ2-3; D not certain. Germline V gives CDR1 LNHDA, CDR2 SQIVND (reference sequence). The germline V and J ends were trimmed by 5 bases and 5 bases, with 11 bases remaining between them. This CDR3 contains 13 residues. CDR3 protein: CASSSLLVDTQYF. The CDR3 nucleotides read TGTGCCAGTAGTTCGCTTTTAGTAGATACGCAGTATTTT.

The DNA of the CDR3 is TGTGCCAGCAGACCGAGGGAGGAGGGCGGCTACACCTTC. Residues: CASRPREEGGYTF. The chain recombines TRBV27 with TRBJ1-2, with D unclear. Germline CDR1 MNHEY, CDR2 SMNVEV (reference sequence). Trimming pared 6 bases from V and 8 bases from J, leaving 16 bases between. This CDR3 has 13 residues.

V usage is TRBV6-5 and J usage is TRBJ2-7; the match to TRBD1 covers 8 bases. Germline CDR1 MNHEY, CDR2 SVGAGI. V trimming: 4 bases; J trimming: 3 bases; junction bases outside the gene matches: 11. The CDR3 spans 16 residues. The CDR3 is CASSSPDRDPLYEQYF. Here the CDR3 DNA reads TGTGCCAGCAGTTCCCCGGACAGGGATCCCCTCTACGAGCAGTACTTC.

The gene calls are TRBV7-2 and TRBJ2-7; D unresolved. CDR1 and CDR2 from the germline V gene are SGHTA and FQGNSA. This CDR3 is 14 amino acids long. V was cut by 2 bases and J by 1 base, with 9 bases left in between. The CDR3 is CASSLIDLSYEQYF. The CDR3 region has the DNA TGTGCCAGCAGCTTAATTGATTTATCCTACGAGCAGTACTTC.

The rearrangement joins TRBV2 to TRBJ1-4; 7 nucleotides align to TRBD1. This CDR3 has 17 amino acids. Unmatched junction bases numbered 7, after V lost 2 bases and J lost 1 base. Germline loops: CDR1 SNHLY, CDR2 FYNNEI. CDR3 sequence reads: CASSEQGGDLTNEKLFF. CDR3 bases: TGTGCCAGCAGTGAACAGGGGGGGGATTTAACTAATGAAAAACTGTTTTTT.

The chain carries TRBV12-5 and TRBJ2-7, with TRBD2 matching 7 bases. CDR3 length equals 16 residues. Germline lookup yields CDR1 LGHNT and CDR2 FRNRAP. V shed 4 bases and J 5 bases; nucleotides not matched to a gene: 14. CDR3 bases: TGTGCTAGTGGTTCCCCGGGGGGACTGGAACCCGACGAGCAGTACTTC. Translation gives CASGSPGGLEPDEQYF.

The gene calls are TRBV5-6 and TRBJ2-7, with D possibly being TRBD1 (6 bases). The CDR3 has 15 amino acids. Germline-derived CDR1 and CDR2 are SGHDT and YYEEEE. Trimming cost V 7 bases and J 1 base, with 18 bases left between them. The CDR3 spells CASSGAGVVSYEQYF. In DNA form, the CDR3 reads TGTGCCAGCTCAGGGGCAGGGGTGGTTTCCTACGAGCAGTACTTC.

Here the CDR3 reads CASSSPEGGKETQYF. The CDR3 region has the DNA TGTGCCAGCAGCTCACCGGAGGGGGGGAAGGAGACCCAGTACTTC. This chain links TRBV11-2 with TRBJ2-5; weak D call: TRBD2 (7 bases). The CDR3 is 15 residues long. Trimming took off 4 bases at V and 5 bases at J, with 17 bases between the two ends. The V gene's germline CDR1 is SGHAT and CDR2 FQNNGV.

The chain carries TRBV10-3 and TRBJ2-7; 8 nucleotides line up with TRBD2. This CDR3 comprises 13 residues. With V trimmed by 4 bases and J by 5 bases, 4 bases remained unmatched. The germline gives CDR1 ENHRY, CDR2 SYGVKD. The CDR3 protein is CAISAGTRNEQYF. In DNA form, the CDR3 reads TGTGCCATCAGTGCCGGGACTAGGAACGAGCAGTACTTC.

The V gene is TRBV4-1, the J gene TRBJ2-1; 9 bases align to TRBD2. The CDR3 loop spans 17 amino acids. The germline V gene encodes CDR1 MGHRA and CDR2 YSYEKL. Trimming at V came to 0 bases and at J to 0 bases, leaving 3 bases not matched to a gene. The CDR3 sequence is CASSQEQTSGSYNEQFF. In nucleotides, the CDR3 is TGCGCCAGCAGCCAAGAACAGACTAGCGGCTCCTACAATGAGCAGTTCTTC.

The chain employs TRBV6-5 and TRBJ2-1, with 7 nucleotides matching TRBD2. Germline values: CDR1 MNHEY, CDR2 SVGAGI. With V trimmed by 6 bases and J by 4 bases, 9 bases remained unmatched. The CDR3 extends over 15 amino acids. CDR3 residues: CASSPGTTIYNEQFF. The CDR3 DNA sequence: TGTGCCAGCAGCCCCGGGACTACCATATACAATGAGCAGTTCTTC.

V usage is TRBV5-1 and J usage is TRBJ2-7; D is unresolved. The CDR3 spans 14 residues. CDR1 SGHRS and CDR2 YFSETQ come from the germline V gene. Trimming removed 6 bases at V and 3 bases at J, with 16 bases between. The chain's CDR3 is CASTFKAGIYEQYF. DNA for the CDR3: TGCGCCAGCACCTTCAAGGCAGGTATCTACGAGCAGTACTTC. Full variable domain (missing parts from reference TRBV5-1 and TRBJ2-7): KAGVTQTPRYLIKTRGQQVTLSCSPISGHRSVSWYQQTPGQGLQFLFEYFSETQRNKGNFPGRFSGRQFSNSRSEMNVSTLELGDSALYLCASTFKAGIYEQYFGPGTRLTVT.

The chain has TRBV29-1 and TRBJ2-7, with D perhaps matching TRBD1 (6 bases). This CDR3 region has 14 residues. With 0 bases removed from V and 4 bases from J, the gap between germline ends came to 13 bases. CDR1 and CDR2 (germline): SQVTM, ANQGSEA. CDR3 sequence: CSVEDLRGQYEQYF. CDR3 sequence (DNA): TGCAGCGTTGAAGATCTTAGGGGACAATACGAGCAGTACTTC.

J is TRBJ1-5 and V is TRBV27; D is unclear. Germline loops: CDR1 MNHEY, CDR2 SMNVEV (reference sequence). The CDR3 runs 13 residues. Trimming left V 3 bases short and J 5 bases short, with 8 bases between. This chain's CDR3 is CASSFSSYQPQHF. The CDR3 region has the DNA TGTGCCAGCAGTTTCAGCTCATATCAGCCCCAGCATTTT.

This clone was found once. V and J are TRBV9 and TRBJ1-2, with unresolved D. V was clipped by 6 bases and J by 7 bases, with 13 bases between them. Germline CDR1 SGDLS, CDR2 YYNGEE. CDR3 length: 12 amino acids. The CDR3 sequence: CASKAAGPGYTF. CDR3 nucleotides: TGTGCCAGCAAGGCGGCAGGCCCTGGCTACACCTTC.

The V and J genes are TRBV5-6 and TRBJ1-2; the D is unclear. CDR3 length equals 16 residues. Germline-derived CDR1 and CDR2 are SGHDT and YYEEEE. V lost 2 bases and J lost 4, with 18 bases in between. CDR3 nucleotide sequence: TGTGCCAGCAGCTTAAAAGGACTCGACTTCTCCTATGGCTACACCTTC. Translating it yields CASSLKGLDFSYGYTF.

V gene TRBV29-1 combines with J gene TRBJ1-1; TRBD1 aligns across 10 bases. This CDR3 region has 15 residues. Germline V lookup: CDR1 SQVTM, CDR2 ANQGSEA. With 4 bases clipped from V and 0 bases from J, the junction kept 5 bases outside the gene matches. The CDR3 loop is CSVGTGGVLNTEAFF. The CDR3 DNA follows: TGCAGCGTTGGGACAGGGGGAGTTTTGAACACTGAAGCTTTCTTT.

CDR3 in amino acids: CASAGGTQKINSNQPQHF. The CDR3 DNA is TGTGCCAGCGCAGGCGGGACCCAAAAAATTAATAGCAATCAGCCCCAGCATTTT. V gene TRBV27 combines with J gene TRBJ1-5; maybe TRBD1 (5 bases). Germline lookup yields CDR1 MNHEY and CDR2 SMNVEV (reference sequence). V lost 8 bases and J lost 0, with 23 bases in between. This CDR3 contains 18 residues.

The rearrangement links TRBV7-6 to TRBJ1-4; weak D call: TRBD1 (5 bases). This CDR3 has 17 amino acids. With 5 bases removed from V and 2 bases from J, the gap between germline ends came to 18 bases. Germline-derived CDR1 and CDR2 are SGHVS and FNYEAQ. The chain's CDR3 is CASSRSRDDPTNEKLFF. In DNA form, the CDR3 reads TGTGCCAGCAGCCGCTCCCGGGACGATCCTACTAATGAAAAACTGTTTTTT.

The chain carries TRBV7-6 and TRBJ1-2; perhaps TRBD1 as D (5 bases). This CDR3 contains 14 residues. In germline, CDR1 is SGHVS, CDR2 FNYEAQ. V lost 6 bases and J lost 8, with 19 bases in between. The CDR3 nucleotides are TGTGCCAGCAGTTCCCCGGGTGGGGGACGAGGCTACACCTTC. Protein product: CASSSPGGGRGYTF.

The chain has TRBV4-1 and TRBJ2-7; D is unresolved. Between the trimmed V and J ends, which lost 0 bases and 0 bases, there was a span of 3 bases. The CDR3 runs to 13 residues. Germline values: CDR1 MGHRA, CDR2 YSYEKL. DNA for the CDR3: TGCGCCAGCAGCCAAGAATCCTCCTACGAGCAGTACTTC. Translated, it gives CASSQESSYEQYF.

This clone was seen only once. V and J are TRBV11-2 and TRBJ1-3; D is perhaps TRBD1 (5 bases). Germline values: CDR1 SGHAT, CDR2 FQNNGV. The CDR3 sequence is 15 residues long. Trimming pared 1 base from V and 4 bases from J, leaving 11 bases between. The CDR3 reads CASSLGQGGGNTIYF. DNA for the CDR3: TGTGCCAGCAGCTTAGGTCAGGGAGGCGGAAACACCATATATTTT.

The rearrangement links TRBV9 to TRBJ2-5, with D maybe TRBD2 (6 bases). V lost 5 bases and J 2 bases, leaving 10 bases between the germline ends. CDR3 length equals 13 residues. Germline V lookup: CDR1 SGDLS, CDR2 YYNGEE. The CDR3, as DNA: TGTGCCAGCAGAAAGGAGGGGCAAGAGACCCAGTACTTC. Protein product: CASRKEGQETQYF.

The V and J genes are TRBV6-1 and TRBJ2-1, with D possibly being TRBD1 (5 bases). This CDR3 spans 13 amino acids. Germline V CDR1 and CDR2: MNHNS, SASEGT. V lost 4 bases and J 4 bases, leaving 8 bases between the germline ends. CDR3 sequence: CASSARQYNEQFF. The CDR3 DNA reads as TGTGCCAGCAGTGCCAGACAGTACAATGAGCAGTTCTTC.